This T cell receptor beta chain was sequenced during a study of T cell repertoires in cytomegalovirus infection. Study context: Based on public TCR beta signatures, there were indications of CMV infection and of a matching HLA type.

Losses at the gene ends were 3 bases for V and 7 bases for J; bases not matched to a gene: 7. The CDR3 loop spans 14 amino acids. Study conclusions and caveats: Frequencies of public TCR beta families were cumulated, and this identified carriers of CMV plus the relevant HLA. The study found HLA-C-restricted CMV-specific TCR beta clonotypes dominating the ex vivo response.

This clonotype was observed a handful of times. As yet, its antigen is unknown. TCRdb re-called the reads with MiXCR, one entry per CDR3 protein. Of approximately 180,000 distinct CDR3 sequences listed, roughly 9% are singletons. The source is a human donor in good health (CMV status not recorded). Some clones in this sample may be carry-over from other donors' samples. This rearrangement joins TRBV12-3 or TRBV12-4 to TRBJ2-7, with 9 positions matching TRBD1. Sequenced material: PBMCs. The CDR3 DNA reads TGTGCCAGCAGTTTGGGGGACAGGGTCTGGGAGCAGTACTTC. It yields the protein CASSLGDRVWEQYF.